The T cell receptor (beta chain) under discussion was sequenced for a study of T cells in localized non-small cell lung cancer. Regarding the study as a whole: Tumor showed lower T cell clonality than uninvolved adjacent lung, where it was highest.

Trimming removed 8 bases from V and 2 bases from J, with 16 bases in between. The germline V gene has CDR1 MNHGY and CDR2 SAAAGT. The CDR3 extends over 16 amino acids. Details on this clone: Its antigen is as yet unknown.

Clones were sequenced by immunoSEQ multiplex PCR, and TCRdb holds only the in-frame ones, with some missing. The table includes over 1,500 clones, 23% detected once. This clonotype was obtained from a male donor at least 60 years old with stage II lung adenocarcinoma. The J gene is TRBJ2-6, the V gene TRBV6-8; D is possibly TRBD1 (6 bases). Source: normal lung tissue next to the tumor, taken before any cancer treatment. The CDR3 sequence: CASSGDLSAGANVLTF. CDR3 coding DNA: TGTGCCAGCTCAGGGGACCTGAGCGCTGGGGCCAACGTCCTGACTTTC.